These 12 T cell receptor beta chains came from one sample sequenced in a study of early stage breast cancer tumors. Sequencing was performed with immunoSEQ multiplex PCR; in TCRdb, only in-frame clones are kept and a portion is missing. There are 2,700 or so clones in the sample; about 61% occur only once, and about a fifth lies in the top ten. Sequencing input: normal breast tissue next to the tumor. The receptors here all came from a person between 50 and 60 years old with breast cancer.

The V and J genes are TRBV18 and TRBJ1-2; tentative D call: TRBD1 (5 bases). Germline V gene data show CDR1 as KGHSH and CDR2 as LQKENI. CDR3 length equals 15 residues. V was trimmed by 2 bases and J by 0 bases, leaving 10 bases between them. The CDR3: CASSPDSATNYGYTF. Here the CDR3 DNA reads TGTGCCAGCTCACCAGACAGTGCCACTAACTATGGCTACACCTTC.

V is TRBV5-5 and J is TRBJ1-5, with TRBD1 as a possible D gene (5 bases). The V end was cut by 3 bases, the J end by 4 bases, with 14 bases between. Germline values: CDR1 SGHKS, CDR2 YYEKEE (reference sequence). This CDR3 has 15 residues. This chain's CDR3 is CASSSTGAPNQPQHF. The CDR3 DNA follows: TGTGCCAGCAGCTCTACAGGAGCCCCAAATCAGCCCCAGCATTTT. The whole variable domain, remainder taken from reference TRBV5-5 and TRBJ1-5, is DAGVTQSPTHLIKTRGQQVTLRCSPISGHKSVSWYQQVLGQGPQFIFQYYEKEERGRGNFPDRFSARQFPNYSSELNVNALLLGDSALYLCASSSTGAPNQPQHFGDGTRLSIL.

The genes are TRBV7-6 and TRBJ2-1, with unresolved D. V was shortened by 0 bases and J by 6 bases, with 3 bases between the two germline ends. The CDR3 contains 12 residues. The germline CDR1 and CDR2 sequences are SGHVS and FNYEAQ. CDR3 amino acids: CASSLASNEQFF. The CDR3 coding sequence is TGTGCCAGCAGCTTAGCTAGCAATGAGCAGTTCTTC.

The genes are TRBV11-2 and TRBJ2-7; tentative D call: TRBD2 (5 bases). V was shortened by 3 bases and J by 6 bases, with 12 bases between the two germline ends. The CDR3 contains 13 residues. The germline V gene has CDR1 SGHAT and CDR2 FQNNGV. CDR3 region: CASSLSGGREQYF. The CDR3 nucleotides are TGTGCCAGCAGCTTGTCAGGCGGGCGCGAGCAGTACTTC.

The rearrangement uses TRBV5-1 and TRBJ1-1; no clear D. The V gene lost 0 bases and the J gene lost 3 bases, with 6 bases spanning the gap. The CDR3 is 13 residues long. Germline loops: CDR1 SGHRS, CDR2 YFSETQ. CDR3 in DNA: TGCGCCAGCAGCTTGGGCGGGGACACTGAAGCTTTCTTT. Its translation is CASSLGGDTEAFF.

The chain carries TRBV11-1 and TRBJ2-3; the D is unclear. The CDR3 loop spans 15 amino acids. The germline V gene encodes CDR1 SGHAT and CDR2 FQDESV (reference sequence). Trimming left V 4 bases short and J 2 bases short, with 13 bases between. DNA for the CDR3: TGTGCCAGCAGCTCTAACACGGGCAACACAGATACGCAGTATTTT. Its translation is CASSSNTGNTDTQYF. Based on the CDR3 plus reference TRBV11-1 and TRBJ2-3, the full variable domain is EAEVAQSPRYKITEKSQAVAFWCDPISGHATLYWYRQILGQGPELLVQFQDESVVDDSQLPKDRFSAERLKGVDSTLKIQPAELGDSAMYLCASSSNTGNTDTQYFGPGTRLTVL.

The genes are TRBV27 and TRBJ1-5; 9 bases are shared with TRBD1. The CDR3 has 16 residues. With V trimmed by 4 bases and J by 1 base, 5 bases remained unmatched. Looked up from germline, CDR1 is MNHEY and CDR2 is SMNVEV (reference sequence). The CDR3 is CASSSTGGWSNQPQHF. CDR3 nucleotide sequence: TGTGCCAGCAGTTCCACAGGGGGCTGGAGCAATCAGCCCCAGCATTTT.

This clone was counted a single time. V and J are TRBV7-9 and TRBJ1-1; no firm D call. This CDR3 has 12 residues. Germline V lookup: CDR1 SEHNR, CDR2 FQNEAQ (reference sequence). V lost 1 base and J lost 6, with 6 bases in between. The CDR3: CASSLEGSEAFF. In nucleotides, the CDR3 is TGTGCCAGCAGCTTAGAGGGTTCTGAAGCTTTCTTT.

The V and J genes are TRBV27 and TRBJ1-2; 7 bases line up with TRBD1. CDR3 length: 13 amino acids. Germline V CDR1 and CDR2: MNHEY, SMNVEV (reference sequence). V trimming: 6 bases; J trimming: 5 bases; junction bases outside the gene matches: 6. The CDR3 sequence: CASRTGQFYGYTF. The CDR3 nucleotides are TGTGCCAGCAGGACGGGACAGTTTTATGGCTACACCTTC.

The CDR3 sequence: CASSPVGAGETQYF. The CDR3 coding sequence is TGTGCCAGCAGCCCTGTCGGGGCCGGGGAGACCCAGTACTTC. V is TRBV5-6 and J is TRBJ2-5, with D tentatively TRBD1 or TRBD2 (5 bases each). This CDR3 spans 14 amino acids. Trimming shortened V by 4 bases and J by 5 bases, and 15 bases separated the two germline ends. Germline V gene sequence: CDR1 SGHDT, CDR2 YYEEEE.

The rearrangement uses TRBV30 and TRBJ2-1; TRBD2 aligns across 10 bases. With V trimmed by 4 bases and J by 1 base, 1 base remained unmatched. Germline CDR1 GTSNPN, CDR2 SVGIG (reference sequence). The CDR3 has 14 residues. The CDR3 nucleotides read TGTGCCTGGATAGCGGGAGGATCCTACAATGAGCAGTTCTTC. As protein: CAWIAGGSYNEQFF.

In its sample, this clone was seen a few times. The chain has TRBV28 and TRBJ1-4; 8 bases align to TRBD1. The CDR3 has 13 residues. The germline CDR1 and CDR2 sequences are MDHEN and SYDVKM. Trimming cost V 8 bases and J 8 bases; bases outside gene matches: 7. The CDR3 DNA is TGTGCCAGCCAAGGACAGGGAGTGGAAAAACTGTTTTTT. It encodes CASQGQGVEKLFF.